This TCR beta chain was obtained from a study of cytomegalovirus exposure and HLA in healthy donors. The length of the CDR3 is 15 residues. With 1 base clipped from V and 5 bases from J, the junction kept 4 bases outside the gene matches. Germline lookup yields CDR1 LGHNA and CDR2 YNFKEQ. PCR employed 60 Vbeta and 13 Jbeta primers. Profiling relied on immunoSEQ multiplex PCR, and the TCRdb table lists in-frame clones only, not all of them. The sample lists about 170,000 clones; 80% to 90% were seen once. This sequence originates from a man aged 18-30 years in good health and CMV-seropositive. The genes are TRBV4-2 and TRBJ2-1; the match to TRBD2 covers 8 bases. Material for sequencing was PBMCs. CDR3 bases: TGTGCCAGCAGCCAAGTGGCGGGGGGCGACAATGAGCAGTTCTTC. Its translation: CASSQVAGGDNEQFF.